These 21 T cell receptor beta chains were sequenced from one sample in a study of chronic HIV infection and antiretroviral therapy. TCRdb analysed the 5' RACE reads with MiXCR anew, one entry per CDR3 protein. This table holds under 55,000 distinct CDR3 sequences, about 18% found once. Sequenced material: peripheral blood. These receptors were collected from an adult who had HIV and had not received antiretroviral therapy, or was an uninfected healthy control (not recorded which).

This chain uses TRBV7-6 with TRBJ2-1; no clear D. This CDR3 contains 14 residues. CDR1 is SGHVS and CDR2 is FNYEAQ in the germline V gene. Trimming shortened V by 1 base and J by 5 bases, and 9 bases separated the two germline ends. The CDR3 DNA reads TGTGCCAGCAGCTTAGAATTAGTTGACAATGAGCAGTTCTTC. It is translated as CASSLELVDNEQFF.

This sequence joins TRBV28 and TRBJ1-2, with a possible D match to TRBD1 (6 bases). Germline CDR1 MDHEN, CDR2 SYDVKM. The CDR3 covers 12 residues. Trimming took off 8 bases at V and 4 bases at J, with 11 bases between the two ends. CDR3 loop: CASQGGSYGYTF. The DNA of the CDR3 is TGTGCCAGCCAAGGGGGGAGCTATGGCTACACCTTC.

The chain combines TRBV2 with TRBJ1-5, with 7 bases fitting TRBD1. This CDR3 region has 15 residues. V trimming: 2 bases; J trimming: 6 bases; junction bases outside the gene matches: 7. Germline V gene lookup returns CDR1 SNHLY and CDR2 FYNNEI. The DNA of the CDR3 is TGTGCCAGCAGTGAATGGGACAGCTCCCCTCAGCCCCAGCATTTT. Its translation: CASSEWDSSPQPQHF.

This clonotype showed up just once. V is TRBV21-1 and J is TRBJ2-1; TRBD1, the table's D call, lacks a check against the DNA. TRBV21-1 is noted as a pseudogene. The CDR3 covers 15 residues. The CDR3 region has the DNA TGTGCCAGAGCCGCGGGACAGGGGAACTACAATGAGCAGTTCTTC. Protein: CARAAGQGNYNEQFF.

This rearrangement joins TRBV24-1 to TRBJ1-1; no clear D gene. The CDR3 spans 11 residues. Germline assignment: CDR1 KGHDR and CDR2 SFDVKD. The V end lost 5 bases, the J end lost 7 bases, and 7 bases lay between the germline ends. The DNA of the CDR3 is TGTGCCACCAGTGGCGGCAATGAAGCTTTCTTT. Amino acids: CATSGGNEAFF.

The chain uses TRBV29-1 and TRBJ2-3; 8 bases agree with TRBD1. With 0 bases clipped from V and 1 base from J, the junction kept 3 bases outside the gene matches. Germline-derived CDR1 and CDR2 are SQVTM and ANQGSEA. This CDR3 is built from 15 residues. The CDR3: CSVEDTGQGTDTQYF. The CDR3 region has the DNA TGCAGCGTTGAAGATACGGGACAGGGCACAGATACGCAGTATTTT.

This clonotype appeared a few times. The chain's CDR3 is CASSLLVNTEAFF. Here the CDR3 DNA reads TGTGCCAGCAGTTTATTGGTGAACACTGAAGCTTTCTTT. V gene TRBV27 combines with J gene TRBJ1-1, with D unclear. The germline V gene encodes CDR1 MNHEY and CDR2 SMNVEV (reference sequence). The CDR3 is 13 residues long. Trimming removed 1 base at V and 0 bases at J, with 3 bases between.

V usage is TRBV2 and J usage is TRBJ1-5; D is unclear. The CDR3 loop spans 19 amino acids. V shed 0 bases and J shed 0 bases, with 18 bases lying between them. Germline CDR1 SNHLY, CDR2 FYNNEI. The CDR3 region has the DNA TGTGCCAGCAGTGAAGCGCGAGACTGGCGACGGGATAGCAATCAGCCCCAGCATTTT. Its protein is CASSEARDWRRDSNQPQHF.

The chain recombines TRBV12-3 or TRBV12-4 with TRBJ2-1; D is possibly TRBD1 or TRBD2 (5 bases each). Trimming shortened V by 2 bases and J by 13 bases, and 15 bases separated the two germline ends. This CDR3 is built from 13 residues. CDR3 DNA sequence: TGTGCCAGCAGTTTATCCGGGACGCCGACTCAGTTCTTC. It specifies CASSLSGTPTQFF.

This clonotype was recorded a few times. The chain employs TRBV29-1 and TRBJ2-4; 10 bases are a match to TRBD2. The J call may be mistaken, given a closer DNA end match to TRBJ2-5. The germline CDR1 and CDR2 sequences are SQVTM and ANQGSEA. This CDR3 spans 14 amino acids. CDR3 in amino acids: CSVEGPSGRGTQYF. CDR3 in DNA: TGCAGCGTTGAAGGCCCTAGCGGGAGAGGGACCCAGTACTTC.

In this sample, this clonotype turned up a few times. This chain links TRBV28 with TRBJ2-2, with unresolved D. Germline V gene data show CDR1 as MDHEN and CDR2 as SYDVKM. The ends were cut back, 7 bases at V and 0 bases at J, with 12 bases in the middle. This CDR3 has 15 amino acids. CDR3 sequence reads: CASTAPSSNTGELFF. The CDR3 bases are TGTGCCAGCACCGCCCCGAGTTCGAACACCGGGGAGCTGTTTTTT. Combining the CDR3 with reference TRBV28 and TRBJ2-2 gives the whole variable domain DVKVTQSSRYLVKRTGEKVFLECVQDMDHENMFWYRQDPGLGLRLIYFSYDVKMKEKGDIPEGYSVSREKKERFSLILESASTNQTSMYLCASTAPSSNTGELFFGEGSRLTVL.

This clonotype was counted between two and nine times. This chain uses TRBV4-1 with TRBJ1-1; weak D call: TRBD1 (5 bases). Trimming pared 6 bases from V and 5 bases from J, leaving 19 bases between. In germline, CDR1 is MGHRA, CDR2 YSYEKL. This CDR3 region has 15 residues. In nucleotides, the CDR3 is TGCGCCAGCAGGCAGGCGAAGGGGAACGGGACTGAAGCTTTCTTT. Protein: CASRQAKGNGTEAFF.

Written as DNA, the CDR3 is TGTGCCACCAGCACTCCCCCAGTAGCGGGAGCCAACATTCAGTACTTC. Translation: CATSTPPVAGANIQYF. The chain has TRBV15 and TRBJ2-4; 9 nucleotides align to TRBD2. J gave up 7 bases and V 4 bases, and 11 bases lay outside the gene matches. Germline V gene sequence: CDR1 LNHNV, CDR2 YYDKDF (reference sequence). CDR3 length: 16 residues.

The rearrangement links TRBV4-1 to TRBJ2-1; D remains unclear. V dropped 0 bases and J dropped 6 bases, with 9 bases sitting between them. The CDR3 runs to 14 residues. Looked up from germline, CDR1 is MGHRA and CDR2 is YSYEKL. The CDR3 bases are TGCGCCAGCAGCCAAGATCTATGGGGCAATGAGCAGTTCTTC. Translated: CASSQDLWGNEQFF.

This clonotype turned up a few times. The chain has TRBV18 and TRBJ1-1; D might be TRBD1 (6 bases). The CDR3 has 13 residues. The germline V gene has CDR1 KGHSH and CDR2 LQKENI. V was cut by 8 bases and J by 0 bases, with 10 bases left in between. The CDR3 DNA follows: TGTGCCAGCCTGGACAGCATGAACACTGAAGCTTTCTTT. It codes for CASLDSMNTEAFF.

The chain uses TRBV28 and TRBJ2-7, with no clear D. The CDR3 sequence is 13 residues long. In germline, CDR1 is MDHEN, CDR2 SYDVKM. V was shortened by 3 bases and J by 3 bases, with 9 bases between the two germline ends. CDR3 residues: CASSFTGNYEQYF. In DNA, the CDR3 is TGTGCCAGCAGTTTTACCGGTAACTACGAGCAGTACTTC.

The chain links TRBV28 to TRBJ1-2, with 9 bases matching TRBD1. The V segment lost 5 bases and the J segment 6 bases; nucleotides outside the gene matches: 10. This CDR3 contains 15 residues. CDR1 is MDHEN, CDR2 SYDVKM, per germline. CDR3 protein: CASSGSRDREDGYTF. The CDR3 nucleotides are TGTGCCAGCAGTGGGAGCCGGGACAGGGAGGATGGCTACACCTTC.

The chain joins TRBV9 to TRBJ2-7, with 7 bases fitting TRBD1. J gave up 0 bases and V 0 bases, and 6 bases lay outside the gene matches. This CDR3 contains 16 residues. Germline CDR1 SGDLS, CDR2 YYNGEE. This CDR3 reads CASSVETGETSYEQYF. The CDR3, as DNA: TGTGCCAGCAGCGTAGAAACAGGGGAGACCTCCTACGAGCAGTACTTC.

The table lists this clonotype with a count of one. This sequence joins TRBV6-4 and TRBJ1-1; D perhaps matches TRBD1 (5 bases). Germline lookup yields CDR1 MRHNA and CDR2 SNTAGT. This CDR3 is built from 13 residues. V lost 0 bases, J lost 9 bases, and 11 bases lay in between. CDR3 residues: CASSDSPWGQAFF. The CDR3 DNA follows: TGTGCCAGCAGTGACTCCCCCTGGGGACAAGCTTTCTTT.

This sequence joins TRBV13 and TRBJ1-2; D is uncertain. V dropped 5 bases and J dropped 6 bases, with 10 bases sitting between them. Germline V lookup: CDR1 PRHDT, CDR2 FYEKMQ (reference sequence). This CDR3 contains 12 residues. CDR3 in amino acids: CASSRGKDGYTF. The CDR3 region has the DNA TGTGCCAGCAGCCGTGGAAAAGATGGCTACACCTTC.

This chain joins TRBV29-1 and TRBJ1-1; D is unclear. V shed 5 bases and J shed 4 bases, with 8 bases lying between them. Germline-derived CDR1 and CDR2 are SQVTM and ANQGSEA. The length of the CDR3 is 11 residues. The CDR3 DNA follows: TGCAGCGTTTCGTGGGGCACTGAAGCTTTCTTT. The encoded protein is CSVSWGTEAFF.